This T cell receptor (beta chain) was sequenced for a study of blood T cell repertoires in COVID-19. Overall study context: Nucleic acid was either cDNA or gDNA, and it came from T cells, B-cell-depleted T cells, or PBMCs.

Using immunoSEQ multiplex PCR, the repertoire was profiled, and TCRdb retains in-frame clones only, with some absent. Counted here are roughly 290,000 clones, more than 80% occurring once; the ten biggest clones make up 6.5% to 8%. V dropped 6 bases and J dropped 8; count of bases not matched to a gene: 7. The CDR3 has 13 residues. CDR1 and CDR2 from the germline V gene are ENHRY and SYGVKD. The source is a woman aged 25 to 39 with COVID-19, enrolled during active disease. Material for sequencing was peripheral blood. J is TRBJ1-5 and V is TRBV10-3; 7 nucleotides align to TRBD1. CDR3 nucleotides: TGTGCCATCAGATCGGACAGGACGGAGCCCCAGCATTTT. Amino acid sequence: CAIRSDRTEPQHF.